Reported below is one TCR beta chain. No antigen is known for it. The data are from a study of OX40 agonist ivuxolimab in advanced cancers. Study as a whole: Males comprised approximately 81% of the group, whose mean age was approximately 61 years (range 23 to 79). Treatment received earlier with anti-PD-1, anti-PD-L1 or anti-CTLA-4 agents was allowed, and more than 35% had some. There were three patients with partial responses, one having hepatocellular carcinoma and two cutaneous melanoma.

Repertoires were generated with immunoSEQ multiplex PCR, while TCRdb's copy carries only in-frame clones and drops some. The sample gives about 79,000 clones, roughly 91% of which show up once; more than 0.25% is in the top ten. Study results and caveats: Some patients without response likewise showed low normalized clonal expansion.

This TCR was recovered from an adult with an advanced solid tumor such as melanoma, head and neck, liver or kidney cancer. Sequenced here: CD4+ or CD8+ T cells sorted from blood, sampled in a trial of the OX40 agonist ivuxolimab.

The CDR3 DNA is TGTGCCAGCAGCCGTTTAACACTTCTCGACAATGAGCAGTTCTTC. Translated, it gives CASSRLTLLDNEQFF. The chain employs TRBV14 and TRBJ2-1; D is unresolved. The V end was cut by 4 bases, the J end by 5 bases, with 15 bases between. The CDR3 contains 15 residues. Germline CDR1 and CDR2: SGHDN and FVKESK.